This T cell receptor (beta chain) was identified in a study of blood T cell repertoires in COVID-19. Losses at the gene ends were 3 bases for V and 2 bases for J; bases not matched to a gene: 5. The CDR3 runs 15 residues. The germline V gene has CDR1 SGHRS and CDR2 YFSETQ. Repertoires were generated with immunoSEQ multiplex PCR, while TCRdb's copy carries only in-frame clones and drops some. Altogether 50,000 to 65,000 clones are present, over 90% being singletons, with the ten largest covering under 5.5%. The specimen was peripheral blood. The chain is built from TRBV5-1 and TRBJ2-3; 8 nucleotides match TRBD1. The sequence was collected from a man in his fifties or sixties with active COVID-19. The CDR3: CASSSLRGPTDTQYF. The CDR3 nucleotides read TGCGCCAGCAGCTCACTCAGGGGGCCCACAGATACGCAGTATTTT.